The source of this TCR beta chain is a study of blood T cell repertoires in COVID-19. Study details: COVID-19 samples collected from the United States, Italy and Spain covered acute and convalescent phases. T cells, B-cell-depleted T cells, or PBMCs supplied cDNA or gDNA.

This CDR3 region has 14 residues. V shed 5 bases, J shed 1 base, and the junction held 4 bases outside the gene matches. The germline V gene encodes CDR1 SGHNT and CDR2 YENEEA. How the authors handled the data: Estimation of nucleated cell counts relied on the amplification of reference gene primers. This table comes from immunoSEQ multiplex PCR, and its TCRdb copy is limited to in-frame clones, with some not included. Clonal size and the V and J genes are those of that table, whereas D and trimming came from the DNA. The table lists roughly 360,000 clones, 88% of them singletons. The TCR was taken from a woman between 25 and 40 years old with acute COVID-19. The source material was PBMCs or T cells enriched from blood (not recorded which). This chain links TRBV11-3 with TRBJ1-1, with 7 nucleotides matching TRBD1. CDR3 sequence: CASSPGGQNTEAFF. The CDR3 DNA reads as TGTGCCAGCAGCCCAGGGGGACAGAACACTGAAGCTTTCTTT.